Described below is a single T cell receptor beta chain sequence and its context. Antigen: not known. These data originate in a study of cytomegalovirus exposure and HLA in healthy donors. Study observations and caveats: Several of the most significant clusters appeared linked to common viral pathogens, based on a later analysis. About 87% or about 30% of the time was how often most TCR beta V segments were productive, according to an earlier analysis.

PCR was performed using 60 Vbeta and 13 Jbeta primers. Data came from immunoSEQ multiplex PCR; TCRdb stores just in-frame clones and leaves some out. The profile shows 180,000 or so clones, roughly 80% of them singletons. V lost 4 bases, J lost 6 bases, and 13 bases stayed unmatched. Germline CDR1 and CDR2: SGHRS and YFSETQ. The CDR3 contains 16 residues. The J gene is TRBJ1-2, the V gene TRBV5-1; 9 positions match TRBD1. Material for sequencing was PBMCs. The receptor was derived from a woman in her late teens or twenties in good health and CMV-seronegative. The CDR3 coding sequence is TGCGCCAGCAGCGAAACCGGGACAGGGCCTGTGAATGGCTACACCTTC. The encoded protein is CASSETGTGPVNGYTF.